What follows is one TCR beta chain and its context. Its antigen is not identified. J was trimmed by 5 bases and V by 0 bases; bases with no gene match: 4. The CDR3 is 15 amino acids. CDR1 is LGHNA and CDR2 is YSLEER in the germline V gene. The source of the sample is a study of cytomegalovirus exposure and HLA in healthy donors. Study-level findings and limits: Earlier analysis yielded a pattern in which most TCR beta V segments were productive about 90% or about 30% of the time. Testing in vitro showed a few CMV-associated chains specific for CMV antigens. Later on, a genetic analysis was performed. It linked a missense variant in DCLRE1C with V- and J-gene trimming of TCR beta.

Primers included in the PCR were 60 Vbeta and 13 Jbeta primers. As processed by the authors: About 12 million of the about 80 million unique TCR beta chains counted in a later analysis were shared. Here immunoSEQ multiplex PCR was the method, and the copy in TCRdb shows in-frame clones only, minus some. That table gives V, J and clone size, and the DNA gave D and trimming. Here the sample spans about 160,000 clones, 60% to 80% being singletons. V gene TRBV4-3 combines with J gene TRBJ2-1; 7 nucleotides align to TRBD2. The sequence was obtained from a woman aged 40-49 years in good health and CMV-seropositive. The sequencing input was PBMCs. Here the CDR3 reads CASSQDPAGDNEQFF. The CDR3 DNA follows: TGCGCCAGCAGCCAAGATCCGGCGGGGGACAATGAGCAGTTCTTC.